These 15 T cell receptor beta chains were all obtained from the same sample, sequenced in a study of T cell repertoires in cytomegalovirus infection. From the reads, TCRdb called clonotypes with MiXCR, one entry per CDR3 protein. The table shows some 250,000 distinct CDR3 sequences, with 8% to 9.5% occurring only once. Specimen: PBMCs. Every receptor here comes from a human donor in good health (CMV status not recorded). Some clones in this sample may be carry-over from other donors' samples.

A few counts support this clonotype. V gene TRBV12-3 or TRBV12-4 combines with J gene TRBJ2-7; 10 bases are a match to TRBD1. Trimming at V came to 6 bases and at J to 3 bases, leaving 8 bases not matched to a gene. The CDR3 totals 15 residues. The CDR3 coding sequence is TGTGCCAGCAGCACCGGGGGGACAGGGGTCTACGAGCAGTACTTC. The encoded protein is CASSTGGTGVYEQYF.

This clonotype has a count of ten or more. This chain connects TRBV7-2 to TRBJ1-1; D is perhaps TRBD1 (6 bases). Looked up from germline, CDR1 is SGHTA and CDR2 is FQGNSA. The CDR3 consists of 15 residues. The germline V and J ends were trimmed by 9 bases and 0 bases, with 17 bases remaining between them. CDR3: CASSRDILMNTEAFF. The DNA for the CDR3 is TGTGCCAGTTCTCGGGACATTCTCATGAACACTGAAGCTTTCTTT.

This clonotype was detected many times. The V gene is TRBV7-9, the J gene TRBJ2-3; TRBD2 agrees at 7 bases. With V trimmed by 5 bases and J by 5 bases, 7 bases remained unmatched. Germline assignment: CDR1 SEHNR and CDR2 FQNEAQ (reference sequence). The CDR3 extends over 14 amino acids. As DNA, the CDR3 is TGTGCCAGCAGCCAAGGGACTAAAGAAGATACGCAGTATTTT. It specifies CASSQGTKEDTQYF.

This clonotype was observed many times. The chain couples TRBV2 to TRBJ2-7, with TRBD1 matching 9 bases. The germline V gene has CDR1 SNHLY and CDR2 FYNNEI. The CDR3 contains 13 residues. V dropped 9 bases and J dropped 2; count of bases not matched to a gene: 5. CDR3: CARSGTGPYEQYF. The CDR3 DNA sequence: TGTGCCAGATCCGGGACAGGGCCCTACGAGCAGTACTTC.

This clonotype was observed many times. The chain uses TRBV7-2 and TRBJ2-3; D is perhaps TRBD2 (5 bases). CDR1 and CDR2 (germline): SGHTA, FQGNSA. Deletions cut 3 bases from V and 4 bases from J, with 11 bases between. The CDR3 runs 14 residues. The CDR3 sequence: CASSFEGRSDTQYF. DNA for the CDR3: TGTGCCAGCAGCTTTGAGGGAAGGTCAGATACGCAGTATTTT.

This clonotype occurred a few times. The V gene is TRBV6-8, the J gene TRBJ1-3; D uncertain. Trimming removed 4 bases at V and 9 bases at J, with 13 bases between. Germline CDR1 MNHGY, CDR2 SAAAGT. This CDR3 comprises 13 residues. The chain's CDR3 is CASSSNWWGTIYF. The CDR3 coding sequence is TGTGCCAGCAGTTCCAACTGGTGGGGCACCATATATTTT.

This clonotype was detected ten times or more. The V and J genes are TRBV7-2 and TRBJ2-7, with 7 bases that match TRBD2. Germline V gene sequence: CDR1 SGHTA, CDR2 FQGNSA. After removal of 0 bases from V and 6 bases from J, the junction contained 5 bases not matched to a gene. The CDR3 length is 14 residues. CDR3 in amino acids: CASSLAGGPPEQYF. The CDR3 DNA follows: TGTGCCAGCAGCTTAGCGGGAGGGCCACCCGAGCAGTACTTC.

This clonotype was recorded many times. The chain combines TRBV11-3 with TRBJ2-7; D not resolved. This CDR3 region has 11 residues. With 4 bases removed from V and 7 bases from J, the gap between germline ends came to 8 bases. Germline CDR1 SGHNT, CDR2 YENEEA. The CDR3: CASSYLGEQYF. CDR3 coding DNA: TGTGCCAGCAGCTACCTGGGTGAGCAGTACTTC.

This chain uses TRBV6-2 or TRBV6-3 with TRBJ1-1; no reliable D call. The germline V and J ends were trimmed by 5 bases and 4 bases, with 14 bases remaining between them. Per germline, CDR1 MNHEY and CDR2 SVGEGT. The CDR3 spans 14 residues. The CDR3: CASSAGSIATEAFF. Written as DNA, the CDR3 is TGTGCCAGCAGTGCCGGTAGCATCGCCACTGAAGCTTTCTTT.

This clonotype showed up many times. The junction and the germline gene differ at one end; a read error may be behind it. Here the CDR3 DNA reads TGTGCCAGCAGCTTAGGCCCTAACACTGAAGCTTTCTTT. Amino acids: CASSLGPNTEAFF. This rearrangement joins TRBV12-3 or TRBV12-4 to TRBJ1-1; D is unresolved. The CDR3 length is 13 residues.

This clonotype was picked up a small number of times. The CDR3 DNA reads as TGTGCCAGTGCCAGGGAGGCCTCCTACGAGCAGTACTTC. Protein: CASAREASYEQYF. The V and J genes are TRBV19 and TRBJ2-7; weak D call: TRBD2 (6 bases). Trimming shortened V by 8 bases and J by 0 bases, and 11 bases separated the two germline ends. The CDR3 has 13 amino acids. CDR1 and CDR2 (germline): LNHDA, SQIVND (reference sequence).

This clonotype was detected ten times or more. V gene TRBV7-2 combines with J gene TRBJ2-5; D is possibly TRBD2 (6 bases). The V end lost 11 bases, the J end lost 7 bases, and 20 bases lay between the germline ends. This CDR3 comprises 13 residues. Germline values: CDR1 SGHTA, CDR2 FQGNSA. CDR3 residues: CAAGMFVGGTQYF. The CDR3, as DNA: TGTGCCGCAGGGATGTTCGTGGGGGGGACCCAGTACTTC.

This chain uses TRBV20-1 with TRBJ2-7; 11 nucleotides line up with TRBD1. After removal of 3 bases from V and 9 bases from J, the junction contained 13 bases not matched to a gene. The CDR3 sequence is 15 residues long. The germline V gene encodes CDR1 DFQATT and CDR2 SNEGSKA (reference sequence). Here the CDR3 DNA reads TGCAGTGCTAGCCCCGGACAGGGGGCGAGGGCTGGGCAGTACTTC. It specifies CSASPGQGARAGQYF.

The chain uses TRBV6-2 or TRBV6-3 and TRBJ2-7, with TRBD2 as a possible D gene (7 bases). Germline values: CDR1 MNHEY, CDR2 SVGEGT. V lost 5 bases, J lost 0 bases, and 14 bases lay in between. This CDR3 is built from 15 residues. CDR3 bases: TGTGCCAGCAGTAATGCGGGGGCCGTCTCCTACGAGCAGTACTTC. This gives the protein CASSNAGAVSYEQYF.

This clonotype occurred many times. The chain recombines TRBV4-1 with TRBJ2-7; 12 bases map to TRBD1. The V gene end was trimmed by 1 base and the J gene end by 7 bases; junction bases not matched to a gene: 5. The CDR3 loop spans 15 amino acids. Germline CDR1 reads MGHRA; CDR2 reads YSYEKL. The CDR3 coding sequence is TGCGCCAGCAGCCAAGGGGACAGGGGGCATGAGGAGCAGTACTTC. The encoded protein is CASSQGDRGHEEQYF.